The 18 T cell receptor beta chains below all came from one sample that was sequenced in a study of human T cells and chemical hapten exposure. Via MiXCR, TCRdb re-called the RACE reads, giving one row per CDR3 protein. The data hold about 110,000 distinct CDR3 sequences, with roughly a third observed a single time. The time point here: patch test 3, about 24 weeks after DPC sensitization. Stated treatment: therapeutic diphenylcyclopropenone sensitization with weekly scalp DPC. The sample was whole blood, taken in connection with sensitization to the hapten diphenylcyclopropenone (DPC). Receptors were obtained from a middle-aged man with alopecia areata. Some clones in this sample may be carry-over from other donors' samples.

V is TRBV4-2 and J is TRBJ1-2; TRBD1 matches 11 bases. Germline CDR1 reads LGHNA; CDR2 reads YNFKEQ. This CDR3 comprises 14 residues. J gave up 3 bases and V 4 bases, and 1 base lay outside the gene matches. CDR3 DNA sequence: TGTGCCAGCAGCCGGGACAGGGGGGACTATGGCTACACCTTC. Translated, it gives CASSRDRGDYGYTF.

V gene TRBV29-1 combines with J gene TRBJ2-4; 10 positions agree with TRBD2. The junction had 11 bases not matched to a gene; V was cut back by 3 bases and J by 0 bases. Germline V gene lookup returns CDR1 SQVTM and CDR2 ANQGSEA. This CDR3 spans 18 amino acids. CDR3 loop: CSVERKSGRGVAKNIQYF. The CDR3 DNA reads TGCAGCGTTGAGCGGAAGAGCGGGAGGGGGGTAGCCAAAAACATTCAGTACTTC.

The CDR3 coding sequence is TGCGCCAGCAGCTTCGGGCAGGGAATGAACACTGAAGCTTTCTTT. The encoded protein is CASSFGQGMNTEAFF. The chain recombines TRBV5-1 with TRBJ1-1; D is perhaps TRBD1 (5 bases). Trimming took off 2 bases at V and 0 bases at J, with 11 bases between the two ends. This CDR3 spans 15 amino acids. The V gene's germline CDR1 is SGHRS and CDR2 YFSETQ. The variable domain in full, with the rest retrieved from reference TRBV5-1 and TRBJ1-1, is KAGVTQTPRYLIKTRGQQVTLSCSPISGHRSVSWYQQTPGQGLQFLFEYFSETQRNKGNFPGRFSGRQFSNSRSEMNVSTLELGDSALYLCASSFGQGMNTEAFFGQGTRLTVV.

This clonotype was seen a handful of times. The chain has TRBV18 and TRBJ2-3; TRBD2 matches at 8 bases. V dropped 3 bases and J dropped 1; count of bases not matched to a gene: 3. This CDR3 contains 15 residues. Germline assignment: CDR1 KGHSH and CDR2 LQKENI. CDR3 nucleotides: TGTGCCAGCTCACCCCCGGGACTAGGCACAGATACGCAGTATTTT. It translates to CASSPPGLGTDTQYF.

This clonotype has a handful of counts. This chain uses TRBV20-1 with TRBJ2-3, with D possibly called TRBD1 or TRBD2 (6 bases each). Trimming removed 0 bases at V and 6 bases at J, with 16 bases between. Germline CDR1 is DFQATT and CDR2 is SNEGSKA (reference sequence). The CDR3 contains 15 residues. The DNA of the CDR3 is TGCAGTGCTAGAGATAGCGGCTACAGGGCGGATACGCAGTATTTT. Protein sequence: CSARDSGYRADTQYF.

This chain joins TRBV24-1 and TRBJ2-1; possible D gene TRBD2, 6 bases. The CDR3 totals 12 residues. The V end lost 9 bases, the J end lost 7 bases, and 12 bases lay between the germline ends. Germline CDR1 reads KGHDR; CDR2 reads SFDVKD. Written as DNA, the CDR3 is TGTGCCACCCTAGGAGGGCGGAATGAGCAGTTCTTC. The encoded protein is CATLGGRNEQFF.

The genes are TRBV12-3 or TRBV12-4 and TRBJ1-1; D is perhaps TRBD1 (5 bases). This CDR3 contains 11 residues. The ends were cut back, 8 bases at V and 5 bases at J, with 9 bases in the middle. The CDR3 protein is CASSGATEAFF. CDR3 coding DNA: TGTGCCAGCTCCGGGGCTACTGAAGCTTTCTTT.

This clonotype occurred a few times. The CDR3 reads CASRQSRKTSNEQYV. CDR3 nucleotides: TGTGCCAGCAGACAATCCCGTAAGACTAGCAACGAGCAGTACGTC. V is TRBV14 and J is TRBJ2-7; 7 bases are shared with TRBD2. The CDR3 has 15 residues. Germline V gene sequence: CDR1 SGHDN, CDR2 FVKESK. Trimming cost V 6 bases and J 5 bases; bases outside gene matches: 13.

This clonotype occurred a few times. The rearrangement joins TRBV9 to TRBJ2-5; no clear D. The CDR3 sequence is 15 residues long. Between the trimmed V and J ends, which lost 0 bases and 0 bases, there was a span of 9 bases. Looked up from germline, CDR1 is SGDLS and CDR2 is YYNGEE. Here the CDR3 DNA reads TGTGCCAGCAGCGTAGGTCCCGGATACCAAGAGACCCAGTACTTC. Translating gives CASSVGPGYQETQYF.

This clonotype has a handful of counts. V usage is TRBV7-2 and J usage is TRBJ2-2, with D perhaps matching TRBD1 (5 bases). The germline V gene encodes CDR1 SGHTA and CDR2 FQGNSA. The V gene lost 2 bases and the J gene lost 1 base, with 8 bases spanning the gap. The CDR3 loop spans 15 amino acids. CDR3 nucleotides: TGTGCCAGCAGCTTAACCCAGGGGAACACCGGGGAGCTGTTTTTT. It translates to CASSLTQGNTGELFF.

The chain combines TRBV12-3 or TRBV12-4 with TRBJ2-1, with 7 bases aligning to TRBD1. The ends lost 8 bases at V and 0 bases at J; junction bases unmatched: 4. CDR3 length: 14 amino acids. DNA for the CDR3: TGTGCCAGCGCCCGGGACAGCTCCTACAATGAGCAGTTCTTC. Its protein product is CASARDSSYNEQFF.

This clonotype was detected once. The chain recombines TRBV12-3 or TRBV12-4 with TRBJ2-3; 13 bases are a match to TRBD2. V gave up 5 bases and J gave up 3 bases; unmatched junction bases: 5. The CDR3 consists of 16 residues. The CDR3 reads CASSPPGLAGTDTQYF. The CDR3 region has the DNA TGTGCCAGCAGTCCCCCGGGACTAGCGGGAACAGATACGCAGTATTTT.

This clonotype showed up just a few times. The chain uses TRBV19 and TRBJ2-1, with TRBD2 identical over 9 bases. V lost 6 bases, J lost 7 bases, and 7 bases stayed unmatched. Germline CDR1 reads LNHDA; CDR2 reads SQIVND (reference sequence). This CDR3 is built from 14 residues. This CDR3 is CASRLAGDLNEQFF. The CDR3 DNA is TGTGCCAGTAGGTTAGCGGGAGATTTGAATGAGCAGTTCTTC.

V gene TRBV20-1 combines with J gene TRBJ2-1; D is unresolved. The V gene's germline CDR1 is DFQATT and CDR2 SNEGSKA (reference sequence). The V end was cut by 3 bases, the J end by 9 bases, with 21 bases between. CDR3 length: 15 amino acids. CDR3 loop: CSARKRTSEFGEQFF. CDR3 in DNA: TGCAGTGCTAGGAAAAGGACCTCGGAGTTTGGTGAGCAGTTCTTC.

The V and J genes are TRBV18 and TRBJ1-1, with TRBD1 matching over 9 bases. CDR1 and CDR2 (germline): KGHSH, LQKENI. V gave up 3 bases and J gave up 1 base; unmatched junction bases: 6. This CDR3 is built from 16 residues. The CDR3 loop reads CASSPTTQGANTEAFF. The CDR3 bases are TGTGCCAGCTCACCGACAACACAGGGGGCGAACACTGAAGCTTTCTTT. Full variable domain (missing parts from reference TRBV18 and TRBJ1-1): NAGVMQNPRHLVRRRGQEARLRCSPMKGHSHVYWYRQLPEEGLKFMVYLQKENIIDESGMPKERFSAEFPKEGPSILRIQQVVRGDSAAYFCASSPTTQGANTEAFFGQGTRLTVV.

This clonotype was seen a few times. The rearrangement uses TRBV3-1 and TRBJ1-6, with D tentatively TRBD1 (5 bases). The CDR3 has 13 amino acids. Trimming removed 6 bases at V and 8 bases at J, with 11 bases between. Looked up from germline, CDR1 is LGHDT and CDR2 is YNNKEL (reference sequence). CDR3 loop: CASRMTEYSPLHF. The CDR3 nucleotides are TGTGCCAGCAGGATGACAGAATATTCACCCCTCCACTTT.

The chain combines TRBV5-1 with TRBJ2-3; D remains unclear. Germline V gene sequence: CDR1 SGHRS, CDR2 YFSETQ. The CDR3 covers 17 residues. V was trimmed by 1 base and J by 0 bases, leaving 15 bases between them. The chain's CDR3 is CASSLYLQKTSTDTQYF. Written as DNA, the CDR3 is TGCGCCAGCAGCTTGTATCTCCAGAAGACTAGCACAGATACGCAGTATTTT.

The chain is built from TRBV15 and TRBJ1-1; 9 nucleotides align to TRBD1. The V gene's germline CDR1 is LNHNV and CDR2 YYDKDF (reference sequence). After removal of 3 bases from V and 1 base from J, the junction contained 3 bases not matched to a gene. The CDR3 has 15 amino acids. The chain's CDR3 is CATSRRTGANTEAFF. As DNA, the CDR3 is TGTGCCACCAGCAGGAGGACAGGGGCGAACACTGAAGCTTTCTTT.